The entry that follows covers one T cell receptor beta chain sequence. The antigen is not known. Trimming took 0 bases from V and 5 from J, leaving 4 bases between them. Germline lookup yields CDR1 MNHNS and CDR2 SASEGT. This CDR3 has 12 amino acids. The sample belongs to a study of T-cell memory formation after mild COVID-19. A 5'RACE reaction primed in the constant segment made cDNA libraries of TCR alpha and TCR beta, and these carried sample barcodes and UMIs. TCRdb recomputed calls from the 5' RACE reads with MiXCR, one row per CDR3 protein. The sample holds fewer than 450,000 distinct CDR3 sequences; 20% to 25% are singletons and the top ten take 7% to 9.5%. The study's findings and limits: The appearance of some responding clones in pre-infection memory suggested that cross-reactive memory joined. The authors left the SARS-CoV-2 specificity of second-wave clones peaking on day 37 unconfirmed.

The sample was PBMCs or a T cell subset sorted from them (not recorded which). The chain recombines TRBV6-1 with TRBJ1-1; D gene unclear. This clonotype was obtained from an adult woman who had mild COVID-19 (a few samples of this study predate the infection). Cell type and time point are not known. CDR3 sequence reads: CASSEALTEAFF. In DNA, the CDR3 is TGTGCCAGCAGTGAAGCCTTGACTGAAGCTTTCTTT.